This T cell receptor (beta chain) comes out of a study of cytomegalovirus exposure and HLA in healthy donors. Findings of the study overall: Specificity for CMV antigens was confirmed in vitro for a few of the CMV-associated chains. Trimming of TCR beta V- and J-genes showed a link, identified in a later analysis, to a missense DCLRE1C variant. An apparent linkage of common viral pathogens to several of the most significant clusters emerged in a later analysis.

The PCR was carried out with 60 Vbeta primers and 13 Jbeta primers. Clones were sequenced by immunoSEQ multiplex PCR, and TCRdb holds only the in-frame ones, with some missing. Of under 200,000 clones in the sample, 82% were seen once. In its sample, this clone was seen a few times. What it binds is not known. CDR3 length: 14 amino acids. Germline values: CDR1 SGHTA, CDR2 FQGNSA. The J segment lost 3 bases and the V segment lost 5 bases, leaving 3 bases of the junction unmatched. This sequence was found in a girl aged 2 to 10 in good health and CMV-seropositive. The chain links TRBV7-2 to TRBJ2-7; 11 bases match TRBD2. Sequencing was performed on PBMCs. CDR3 loop: CASSRGLADYEQYF. Written as DNA, the CDR3 is TGTGCCAGCAGCCGGGGACTAGCGGACTACGAGCAGTACTTC.